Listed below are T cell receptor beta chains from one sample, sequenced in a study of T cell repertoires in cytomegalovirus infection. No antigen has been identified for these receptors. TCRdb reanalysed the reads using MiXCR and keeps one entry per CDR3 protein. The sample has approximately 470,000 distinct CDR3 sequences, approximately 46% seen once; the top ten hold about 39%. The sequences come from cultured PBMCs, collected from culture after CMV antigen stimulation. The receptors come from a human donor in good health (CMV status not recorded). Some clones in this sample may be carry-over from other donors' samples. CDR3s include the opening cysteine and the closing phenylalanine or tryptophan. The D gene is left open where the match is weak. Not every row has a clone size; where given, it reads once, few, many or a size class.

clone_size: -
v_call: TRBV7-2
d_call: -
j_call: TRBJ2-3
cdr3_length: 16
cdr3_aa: CASSLGARTGTDTQYF
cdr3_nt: TGTGCCAGCAGCTTAGGGGCGCGAACTGGCACAGATACGCAGTATTTT

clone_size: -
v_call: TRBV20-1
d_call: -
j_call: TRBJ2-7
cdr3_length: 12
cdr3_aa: CSATAWRYEQYF
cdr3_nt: TGCAGTGCTACAGCTTGGAGGTACGAGCAGTACTTC

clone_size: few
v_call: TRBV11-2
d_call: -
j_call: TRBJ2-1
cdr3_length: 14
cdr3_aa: CASSDIALYNEQFF
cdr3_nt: TGTGCCAGCAGCGATATAGCGTTATACAATGAGCAGTTCTTC

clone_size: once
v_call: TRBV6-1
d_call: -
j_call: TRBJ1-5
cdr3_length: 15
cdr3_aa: CASSERQERNQPQHF
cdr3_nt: TGTGCCAGCAGTGAAAGACAGGAACGCAATCAGCCCCAGCATTTT

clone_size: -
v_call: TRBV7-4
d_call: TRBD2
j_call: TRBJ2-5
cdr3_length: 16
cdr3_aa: CASSLNPGTSIATQYF
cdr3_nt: TGTGCCAGCAGCCTAAACCCCGGGACTAGCATCGCGACCCAGTACTTC

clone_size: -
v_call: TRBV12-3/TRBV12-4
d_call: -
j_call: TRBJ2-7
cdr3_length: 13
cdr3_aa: CASSLTMRYEQYF
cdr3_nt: TGTGCCAGCAGTTTAACCATGAGGTACGAGCAGTACTTC

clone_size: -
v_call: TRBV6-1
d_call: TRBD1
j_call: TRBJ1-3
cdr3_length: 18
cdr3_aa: CASSEALPRTGVGNTIYF
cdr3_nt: TGTGCCAGCAGTGAAGCGCTCCCTCGGACAGGAGTAGGAAACACCATATATTTT

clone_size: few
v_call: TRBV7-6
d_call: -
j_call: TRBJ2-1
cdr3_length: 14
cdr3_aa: CASSSVGSGMKQFF
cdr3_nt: TGTGCCAGCAGCTCCGTGGGTAGCGGAATGAAGCAGTTCTTC

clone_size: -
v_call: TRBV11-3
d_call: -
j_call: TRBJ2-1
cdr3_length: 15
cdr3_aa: CASSLAGDRDNEQFF
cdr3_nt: TGTGCCAGCAGTTTAGCGGGGGACAGGGACAATGAGCAGTTCTTC

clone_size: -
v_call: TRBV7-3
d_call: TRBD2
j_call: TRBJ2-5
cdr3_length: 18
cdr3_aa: CASSSKWDSTSGKETQYF
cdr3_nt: TGTGCCAGCAGCTCGAAGTGGGATTCGACTAGCGGCAAAGAGACCCAGTACTTC

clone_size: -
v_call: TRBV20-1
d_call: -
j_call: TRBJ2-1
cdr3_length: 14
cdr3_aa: CSARPPGFYNEQFF
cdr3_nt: TGCAGTGCTAGACCCCCAGGGTTCTACAATGAGCAGTTCTTC

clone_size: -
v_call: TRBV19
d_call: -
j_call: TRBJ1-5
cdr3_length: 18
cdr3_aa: CASSIDYPTKYSNQPQHF
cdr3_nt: TGTGCCAGTAGTATAGATTACCCGACCAAATATAGCAATCAGCCCCAGCATTTT

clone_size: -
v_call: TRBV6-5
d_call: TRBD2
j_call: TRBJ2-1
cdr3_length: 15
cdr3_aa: CASRRTSGRINEQFF
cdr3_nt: TGTGCCAGCAGGCGAACTAGCGGGAGGATCAATGAGCAGTTCTTC

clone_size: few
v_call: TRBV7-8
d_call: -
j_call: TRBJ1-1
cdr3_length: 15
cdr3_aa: CASSERWGRNTEAFF
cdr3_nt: TGTGCCAGCAGCGAAAGGTGGGGGAGGAACACTGAAGCTTTCTTT

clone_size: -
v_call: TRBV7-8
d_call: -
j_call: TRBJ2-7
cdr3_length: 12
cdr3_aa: CASSLAPLEQYF
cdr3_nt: TGTGCCAGCAGCTTAGCGCCTCTCGAGCAGTACTTC

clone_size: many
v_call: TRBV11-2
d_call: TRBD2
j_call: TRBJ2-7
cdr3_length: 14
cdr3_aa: CASSAGLAAYEQYF
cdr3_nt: TGTGCCAGCAGCGCGGGACTAGCAGCATACGAGCAGTACTTC